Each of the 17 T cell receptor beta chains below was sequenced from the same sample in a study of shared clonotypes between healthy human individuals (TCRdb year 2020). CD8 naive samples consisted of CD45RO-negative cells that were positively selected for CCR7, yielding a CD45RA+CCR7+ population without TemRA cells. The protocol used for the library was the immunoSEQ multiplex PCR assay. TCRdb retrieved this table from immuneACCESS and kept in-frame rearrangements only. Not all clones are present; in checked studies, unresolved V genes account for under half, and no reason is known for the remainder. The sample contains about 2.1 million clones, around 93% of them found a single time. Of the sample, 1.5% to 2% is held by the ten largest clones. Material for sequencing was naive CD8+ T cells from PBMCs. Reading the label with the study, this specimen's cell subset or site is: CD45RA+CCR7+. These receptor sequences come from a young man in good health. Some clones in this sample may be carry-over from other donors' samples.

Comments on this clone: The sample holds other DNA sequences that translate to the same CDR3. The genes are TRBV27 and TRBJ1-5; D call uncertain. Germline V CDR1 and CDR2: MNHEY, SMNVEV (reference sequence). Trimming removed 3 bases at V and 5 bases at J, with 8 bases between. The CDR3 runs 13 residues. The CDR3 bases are TGTGCCAGCAGTTTCGGCAGTTATCAGCCCCAGCATTTT. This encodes CASSFGSYQPQHF.

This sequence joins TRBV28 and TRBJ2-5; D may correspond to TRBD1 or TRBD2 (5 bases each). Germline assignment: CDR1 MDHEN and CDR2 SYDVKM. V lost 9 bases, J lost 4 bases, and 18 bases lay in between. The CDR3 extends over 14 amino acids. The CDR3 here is CASKNQIGGETQYF. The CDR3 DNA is TGTGCCAGTAAAAATCAGATTGGGGGAGAGACCCAGTACTTC.

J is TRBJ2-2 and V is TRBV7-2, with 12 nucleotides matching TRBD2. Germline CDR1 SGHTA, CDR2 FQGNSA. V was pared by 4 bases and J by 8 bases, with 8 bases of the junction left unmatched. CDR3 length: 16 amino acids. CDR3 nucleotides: TGTGCCAGCAGCTATACGGGACTAGCGGGCCCGGGGGAGCTGTTTTTT. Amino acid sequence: CASSYTGLAGPGELFF.

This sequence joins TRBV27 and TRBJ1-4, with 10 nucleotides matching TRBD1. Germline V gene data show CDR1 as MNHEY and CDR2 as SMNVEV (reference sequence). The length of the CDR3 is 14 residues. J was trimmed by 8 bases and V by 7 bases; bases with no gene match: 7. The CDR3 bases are TGTGCCAGCATCTGGACAGGGGGAGGAGAAAAACTGTTTTTT. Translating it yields CASIWTGGGEKLFF. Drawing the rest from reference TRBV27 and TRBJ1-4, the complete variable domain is EAQVTQNPRYLITVTGKKLTVTCSQNMNHEYMSWYRQDPGLGLRQIYYSMNVEVTDKGDVPEGYKVSRKEKRNFPLILESPSPNQTSLYFCASIWTGGGEKLFFGSGTQLSVL.

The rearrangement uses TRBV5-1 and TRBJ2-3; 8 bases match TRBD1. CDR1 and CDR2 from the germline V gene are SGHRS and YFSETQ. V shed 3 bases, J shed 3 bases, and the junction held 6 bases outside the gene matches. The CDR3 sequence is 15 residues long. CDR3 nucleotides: TGCGCCAGCAGCTATGACAGGGGTCATACAGATACGCAGTATTTT. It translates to CASSYDRGHTDTQYF.

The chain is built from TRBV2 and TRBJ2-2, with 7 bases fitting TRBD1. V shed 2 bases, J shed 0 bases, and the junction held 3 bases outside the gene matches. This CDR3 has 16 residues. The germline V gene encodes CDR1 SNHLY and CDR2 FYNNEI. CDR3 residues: CASSEPGTANTGELFF. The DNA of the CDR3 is TGTGCCAGCAGTGAACCGGGGACAGCGAACACCGGGGAGCTGTTTTTT.

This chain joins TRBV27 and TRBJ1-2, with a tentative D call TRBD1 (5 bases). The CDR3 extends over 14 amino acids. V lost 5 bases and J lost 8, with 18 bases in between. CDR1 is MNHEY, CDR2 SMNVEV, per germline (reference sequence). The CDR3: CASSLFRDSEGYTF. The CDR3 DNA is TGTGCCAGCAGTCTATTCCGGGACTCGGAGGGCTACACCTTC.

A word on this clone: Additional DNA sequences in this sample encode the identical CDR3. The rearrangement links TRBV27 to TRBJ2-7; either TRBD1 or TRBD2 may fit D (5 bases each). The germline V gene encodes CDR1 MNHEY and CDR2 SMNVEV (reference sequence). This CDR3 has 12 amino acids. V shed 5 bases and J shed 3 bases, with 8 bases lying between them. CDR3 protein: CASSRDGYEQYF. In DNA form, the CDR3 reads TGTGCCAGCAGTCGGGACGGCTACGAGCAGTACTTC.

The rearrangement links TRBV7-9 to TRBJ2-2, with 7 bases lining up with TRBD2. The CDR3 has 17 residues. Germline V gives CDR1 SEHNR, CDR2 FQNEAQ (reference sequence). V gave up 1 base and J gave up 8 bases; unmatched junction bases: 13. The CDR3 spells CASSLEVLRTRTGELFF. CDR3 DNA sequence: TGTGCCAGCAGCTTAGAAGTCCTTCGGACTAGGACGGGGGAGCTGTTTTTT.

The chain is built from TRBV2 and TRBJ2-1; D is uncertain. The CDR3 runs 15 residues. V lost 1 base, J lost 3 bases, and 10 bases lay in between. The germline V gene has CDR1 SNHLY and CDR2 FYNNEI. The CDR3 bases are TGTGCCAGCAGTGAAGGGGTGGGAATCTACAATGAGCAGTTCTTC. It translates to CASSEGVGIYNEQFF.

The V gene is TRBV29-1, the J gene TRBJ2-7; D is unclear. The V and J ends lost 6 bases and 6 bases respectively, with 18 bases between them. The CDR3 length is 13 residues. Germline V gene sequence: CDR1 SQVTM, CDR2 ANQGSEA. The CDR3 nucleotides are TGCAGCGTCAGTGCCCCCCGCACCCTCGAGCAGTACTTC. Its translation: CSVSAPRTLEQYF.

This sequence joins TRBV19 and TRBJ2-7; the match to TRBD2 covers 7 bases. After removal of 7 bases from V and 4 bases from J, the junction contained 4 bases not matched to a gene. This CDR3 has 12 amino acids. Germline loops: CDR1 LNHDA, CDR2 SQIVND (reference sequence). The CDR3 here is CASTGGRYEQYF. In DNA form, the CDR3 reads TGTGCCAGTACGGGAGGCAGGTACGAGCAGTACTTC.

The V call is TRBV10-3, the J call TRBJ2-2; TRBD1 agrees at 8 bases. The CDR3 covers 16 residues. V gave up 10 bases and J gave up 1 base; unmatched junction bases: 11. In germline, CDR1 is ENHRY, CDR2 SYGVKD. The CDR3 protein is CATGGVTGENTGELFF. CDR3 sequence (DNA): TGTGCCACTGGAGGGGTGACAGGGGAGAACACCGGGGAGCTGTTTTTT.

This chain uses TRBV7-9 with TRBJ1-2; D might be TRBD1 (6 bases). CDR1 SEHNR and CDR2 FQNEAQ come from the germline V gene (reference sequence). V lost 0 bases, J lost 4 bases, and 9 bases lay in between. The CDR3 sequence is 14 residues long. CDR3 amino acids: CASSLAETGYGYTF. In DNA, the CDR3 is TGTGCCAGCAGCTTAGCGGAGACAGGCTATGGCTACACCTTC.

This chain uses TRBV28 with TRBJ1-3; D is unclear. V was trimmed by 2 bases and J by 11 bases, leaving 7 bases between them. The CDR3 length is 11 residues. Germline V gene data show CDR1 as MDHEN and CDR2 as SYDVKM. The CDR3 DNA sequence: TGTGCCAGCAGTTTAACGCCGGCCATATATTTT. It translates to CASSLTPAIYF.

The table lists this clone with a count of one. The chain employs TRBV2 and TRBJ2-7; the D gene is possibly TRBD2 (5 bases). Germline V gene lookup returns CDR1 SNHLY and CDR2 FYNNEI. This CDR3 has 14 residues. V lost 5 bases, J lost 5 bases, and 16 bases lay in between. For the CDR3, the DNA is TGTGCCAGCAGTCCGGTCCTCTCCGGGGACGAGCAGTACTTC. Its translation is CASSPVLSGDEQYF.

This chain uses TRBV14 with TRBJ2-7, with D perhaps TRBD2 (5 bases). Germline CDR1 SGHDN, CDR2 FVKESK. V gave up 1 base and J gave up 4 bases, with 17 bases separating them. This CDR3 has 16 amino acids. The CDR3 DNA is TGTGCCAGCAGCCAAGGTGCCGGCCTAGCCGTGTACGAGCAGTACTTC. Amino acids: CASSQGAGLAVYEQYF.